This is a list of T cell receptor beta chains from one sample in a study of T cell repertoires in cytomegalovirus infection. Their antigen targets remain unknown. TCRdb fed the reads into MiXCR, producing one record per CDR3 protein. The sample comprises just under 500,000 distinct CDR3 sequences, around 30% of which are singletons, and under 20% rests with the top ten. This sample comprised cultured PBMCs, obtained from culture after CMV antigen stimulation. The receptors were sampled from a human donor in good health (CMV status not recorded). Some clones in this sample may be carry-over from other donors' samples. Both conserved end residues are part of each CDR3. Fields, in order: V gene, D gene, CDR3 length, J gene, clone size, CDR3 DNA, CDR3 protein. The D gene is left open where the match is weak. Clone sizes are given selectively: once, few, many, or a class where the clone is expanded.

v_call: TRBV10-3; d_call: TRBD2; cdr3_length: 14; j_call: TRBJ2-1; clone_size: -; cdr3_nt: TGTGCCATCAGGGGAGCGGGAGGCGGGGATGAGCAGTTCTTC; cdr3_aa: CAIRGAGGGDEQFF
v_call: TRBV4-1; d_call: TRBD2; cdr3_length: 20; j_call: TRBJ2-2; clone_size: -; cdr3_nt: TGCGCCAGCAGCCAGGCCCGCGGACTAGCGGGAGGAACCCTCACCGGGGAGCTGTTTTTT; cdr3_aa: CASSQARGLAGGTLTGELFF
v_call: TRBV7-7; d_call: TRBD2; cdr3_length: 16; j_call: TRBJ2-2; clone_size: few; cdr3_nt: TGTGCCAGCAGACCGGGACTAGCGGGCCAAACCGGGGAGCTGTTTTTT; cdr3_aa: CASRPGLAGQTGELFF
v_call: TRBV2; d_call: -; cdr3_length: 13; j_call: TRBJ2-2; clone_size: -; cdr3_nt: TGTGCCAGCAGTTCGACAGAGGACGGGGAGCTGTTTTTT; cdr3_aa: CASSSTEDGELFF
v_call: TRBV7-6; d_call: TRBD1; cdr3_length: 16; j_call: TRBJ1-1; clone_size: few; cdr3_nt: TGTGCCAGCAGCTTAGGGTCCAGGGGGGCCCCATCGGAAGCTTTCTTT; cdr3_aa: CASSLGSRGAPSEAFF
v_call: TRBV7-9; d_call: -; cdr3_length: 14; j_call: TRBJ1-2; clone_size: few; cdr3_nt: TGTGCCAGCAGCTCCCTGACTGTTACGGGAGGCTACACCTTC; cdr3_aa: CASSSLTVTGGYTF
v_call: TRBV12-3/TRBV12-4; d_call: -; cdr3_length: 11; j_call: TRBJ1-1; clone_size: few; cdr3_nt: TGTGCCAGCAGCCCCTCCGCTGAAGCTTTCTTT; cdr3_aa: CASSPSAEAFF
v_call: TRBV2; d_call: -; cdr3_length: 13; j_call: TRBJ1-2; clone_size: few; cdr3_nt: TGTGCCAGCAGTGCGACGGCCGGTTATGGCTACACCTTC; cdr3_aa: CASSATAGYGYTF
v_call: TRBV20-1; d_call: -; cdr3_length: 14; j_call: TRBJ1-5; clone_size: -; cdr3_nt: TGCAGTGCTAGAGAACCCATAGGCGATCAGCCCCAGCATTTT; cdr3_aa: CSAREPIGDQPQHF
v_call: TRBV28; d_call: TRBD2; cdr3_length: 18; j_call: TRBJ2-6; clone_size: -; cdr3_nt: TGTGCCAGCAGTTCGGGCAGGGAAGGGACTACGGGGGCCAACGTCCTGACTTTC; cdr3_aa: CASSSGREGTTGANVLTF
v_call: TRBV7-6; d_call: -; cdr3_length: 15; j_call: TRBJ2-3; clone_size: -; cdr3_nt: TGTGCCAGCAGCTGGTCCCCGGGTAACACAGATACGCAGTATTTT; cdr3_aa: CASSWSPGNTDTQYF
v_call: TRBV29-1; d_call: -; cdr3_length: 14; j_call: TRBJ1-2; clone_size: many; cdr3_nt: TGCAGCGTTGAAGGAGGGACTTCCATCTATGGCTACACCTTC; cdr3_aa: CSVEGGTSIYGYTF
v_call: TRBV30; d_call: -; cdr3_length: 10; j_call: TRBJ2-7; clone_size: once; cdr3_nt: TGTGCCTGGAGCAACTACGAGCAGTACTTC; cdr3_aa: CAWSNYEQYF
v_call: TRBV18; d_call: TRBD2; cdr3_length: 18; j_call: TRBJ2-1; clone_size: many; cdr3_nt: TGTGCCAGCTCAATAAGGGCCCTACTAGCGGTCTCCTACAATGAGCAGTTCTTC; cdr3_aa: CASSIRALLAVSYNEQFF
v_call: TRBV14; d_call: -; cdr3_length: 13; j_call: TRBJ2-3; clone_size: -; cdr3_nt: TGTGCCAGCAGCCAAGATGTGAGGGATACGCAGTATTTT; cdr3_aa: CASSQDVRDTQYF
v_call: TRBV28; d_call: TRBD2; cdr3_length: 16; j_call: TRBJ2-7; clone_size: few; cdr3_nt: TGTGCCAGCAGTCAATCCCGGACTAGCAGCTCCTACGAGCAGTACTTC; cdr3_aa: CASSQSRTSSSYEQYF
v_call: TRBV6-5; d_call: -; cdr3_length: 15; j_call: TRBJ1-2; clone_size: -; cdr3_nt: TGTGCCAGCAGTTACTCTTTGTCCGGGGGATATGGCTACACCTTC; cdr3_aa: CASSYSLSGGYGYTF
v_call: TRBV19; d_call: -; cdr3_length: 15; j_call: TRBJ2-2; clone_size: -; cdr3_nt: TGTGCCAGTACCTTGTTGGGAGGCATCACCGGGGAGCTGTTTTTT; cdr3_aa: CASTLLGGITGELFF
v_call: TRBV5-4; d_call: TRBD1; cdr3_length: 14; j_call: TRBJ1-1; clone_size: few; cdr3_nt: TGTGCCAGCAGGGTCGGACAGGGGAACACTGAAGCTTTCTTT; cdr3_aa: CASRVGQGNTEAFF
v_call: TRBV7-9; d_call: TRBD1; cdr3_length: 14; j_call: TRBJ2-1; clone_size: -; cdr3_nt: TGTGCCAGCAGATTGGACAGGGGGTTTGATGAGCAGTTCTTC; cdr3_aa: CASRLDRGFDEQFF
v_call: TRBV5-6; d_call: TRBD1; cdr3_length: 13; j_call: TRBJ1-5; clone_size: -; cdr3_nt: TGTGCCAGCAGCTCGGGACAGTTTCAACCCCAGCATTTT; cdr3_aa: CASSSGQFQPQHF
v_call: TRBV5-4; d_call: -; cdr3_length: 11; j_call: TRBJ1-2; clone_size: -; cdr3_nt: TGTGCCAGCAGCCTGGTCGGGGGCTACACCTTC; cdr3_aa: CASSLVGGYTF
v_call: TRBV6-8; d_call: TRBD2; cdr3_length: 16; j_call: TRBJ2-1; clone_size: -; cdr3_nt: TGTGCCAGCAGTCGTCAGACTAGCGGGAGTGGCAATGAGCAGTTCTTC; cdr3_aa: CASSRQTSGSGNEQFF
v_call: TRBV10-3; d_call: -; cdr3_length: 16; j_call: TRBJ2-1; clone_size: few; cdr3_nt: TGTGCCATCAGTGATCCGACTAGTCCGAGTCGGAATGAGCAGTTCTTC; cdr3_aa: CAISDPTSPSRNEQFF
v_call: TRBV5-4; d_call: -; cdr3_length: 14; j_call: TRBJ2-1; clone_size: few; cdr3_nt: TGTGCCAGCAGCTCCCCAAACGGGTACAATGAGCAGTTCTTC; cdr3_aa: CASSSPNGYNEQFF
v_call: TRBV7-6; d_call: -; cdr3_length: 14; j_call: TRBJ1-1; clone_size: -; cdr3_nt: TGTGCCAGCAGCGCGATTGACATGAACACTGAAGCTTTCTTT; cdr3_aa: CASSAIDMNTEAFF
v_call: TRBV6-5; d_call: -; cdr3_length: 13; j_call: TRBJ2-3; clone_size: few; cdr3_nt: TGTGCCAGCAGTGTGGACTACCTGGATACGCAGTATTTT; cdr3_aa: CASSVDYLDTQYF
v_call: TRBV4-1; d_call: TRBD1; cdr3_length: 15; j_call: TRBJ2-5; clone_size: few; cdr3_nt: TGCGCCAGCAGCCCCCCGGGACAGAAGCAAGAGACCCAGTACTTC; cdr3_aa: CASSPPGQKQETQYF
v_call: TRBV13; d_call: -; cdr3_length: 15; j_call: TRBJ1-4; clone_size: -; cdr3_nt: TGTGCCAGCAGCTTAGGTAGTGGCCCTAATGAAAAACTGTTTTTT; cdr3_aa: CASSLGSGPNEKLFF
v_call: TRBV12-3/TRBV12-4; d_call: -; cdr3_length: 12; j_call: TRBJ2-1; clone_size: -; cdr3_nt: TGTGCCAGCAGCCGTGCTGGGGGGGAGCAGTTCTTC; cdr3_aa: CASSRAGGEQFF
v_call: TRBV15; d_call: -; cdr3_length: 16; j_call: TRBJ1-1; clone_size: few; cdr3_nt: TGTGCCACCAGCAGCCCCAGGTACGGTGAGGGCACTGAAGCTTTCTTT; cdr3_aa: CATSSPRYGEGTEAFF
v_call: TRBV12-5; d_call: TRBD1; cdr3_length: 16; j_call: TRBJ1-1; clone_size: few; cdr3_nt: TGTGCTAGTGGTTTGGTACAGGGACAGGGTAGCACTGAAGCTTTCTTT; cdr3_aa: CASGLVQGQGSTEAFF
v_call: TRBV7-2; d_call: -; cdr3_length: 14; j_call: TRBJ1-1; clone_size: -; cdr3_nt: TGTGCCAGCAGTTCAAGCCTCGTTAACACTGAAGCTTTCTTT; cdr3_aa: CASSSSLVNTEAFF
v_call: TRBV28; d_call: TRBD2; cdr3_length: 18; j_call: TRBJ2-1; clone_size: few; cdr3_nt: TGTGCCAGCAGTTCGTATGGGACTAGCGGGAGGGGCCACAATGAGCAGTTCTTC; cdr3_aa: CASSSYGTSGRGHNEQFF
v_call: TRBV11-2; d_call: TRBD2; cdr3_length: 17; j_call: TRBJ2-5; clone_size: -; cdr3_nt: TGTGCCAGCAGCTTAGAGCGGACTAGCGGGATAAGGGAGACCCAGTACTTC; cdr3_aa: CASSLERTSGIRETQYF
v_call: TRBV7-3; d_call: -; cdr3_length: 14; j_call: TRBJ2-2; clone_size: -; cdr3_nt: TGTGCCAGCTCCGAAGTCGGAGGCACCGGGGAGCTGTTTTTT; cdr3_aa: CASSEVGGTGELFF
v_call: TRBV7-2; d_call: -; cdr3_length: 15; j_call: TRBJ2-7; clone_size: few; cdr3_nt: TGTGCCAGCAGCTTATTTTCTGGCCAGCCCTACGAGCAGTACTTC; cdr3_aa: CASSLFSGQPYEQYF
v_call: TRBV7-2; d_call: -; cdr3_length: 17; j_call: TRBJ2-1; clone_size: -; cdr3_nt: TGTGCCAGCAGCTTAAGGTTGGTAGTAGCGGTAAACAATGAGCAGTTCTTC; cdr3_aa: CASSLRLVVAVNNEQFF
v_call: TRBV19; d_call: -; cdr3_length: 14; j_call: TRBJ1-1; clone_size: few; cdr3_nt: TGTGCCAGTAGTATAGAGGGGCGGAACACTGAAGCTTTCTTT; cdr3_aa: CASSIEGRNTEAFF
v_call: TRBV15; d_call: -; cdr3_length: 13; j_call: TRBJ2-3; clone_size: -; cdr3_nt: TGTGCCACCAGCCTCGCCCCCGCAGATACGCAGTATTTT; cdr3_aa: CATSLAPADTQYF
v_call: TRBV29-1; d_call: -; cdr3_length: 16; j_call: TRBJ2-7; clone_size: -; cdr3_nt: TGCAGCGTTGAAGATGGGAGTGGAGGGACCCCCTACGAGCAGTACTTC; cdr3_aa: CSVEDGSGGTPYEQYF
v_call: TRBV9; d_call: -; cdr3_length: 14; j_call: TRBJ1-6; clone_size: -; cdr3_nt: TGTGCCAGCAGCGCGGGGGACATCCGATCACCCCTCCACTTT; cdr3_aa: CASSAGDIRSPLHF
v_call: TRBV7-8; d_call: TRBD2; cdr3_length: 16; j_call: TRBJ2-7; clone_size: -; cdr3_nt: TGTGCCAGCAGCTTCGCTAGCGGGGCCAGCTCCTACGAGCAGTACTTC; cdr3_aa: CASSFASGASSYEQYF
v_call: TRBV28; d_call: TRBD2; cdr3_length: 15; j_call: TRBJ2-1; clone_size: -; cdr3_nt: TGTGCCAGCAGCTTGGTACTAGCGGGAACCCAAGAGCAGTTCTTC; cdr3_aa: CASSLVLAGTQEQFF
v_call: TRBV7-8; d_call: TRBD2; cdr3_length: 16; j_call: TRBJ2-1; clone_size: few; cdr3_nt: TGTGCCAGCAGCACCGGGACTAGCGGGACCTACAATGAGCAGTTCTTC; cdr3_aa: CASSTGTSGTYNEQFF
v_call: TRBV12-3/TRBV12-4; d_call: -; cdr3_length: 9; j_call: TRBJ1-1; clone_size: -; cdr3_nt: TGTGCCAGCAGTCCCCCAGCTTTCTTT; cdr3_aa: CASSPPAFF
v_call: TRBV19; d_call: -; cdr3_length: 14; j_call: TRBJ2-1; clone_size: few; cdr3_nt: TGTGCCAGTAGTATAGACGGGAACTACAATGAGCAGTTCTTC; cdr3_aa: CASSIDGNYNEQFF
v_call: TRBV7-2; d_call: -; cdr3_length: 15; j_call: TRBJ2-7; clone_size: -; cdr3_nt: TGTGCCAGCAGCTTAGGGGGCTACTGGAACTACGAGCAGTACTTC; cdr3_aa: CASSLGGYWNYEQYF
v_call: TRBV12-3/TRBV12-4; d_call: TRBD1; cdr3_length: 16; j_call: TRBJ2-2; clone_size: few; cdr3_nt: TGTGCCAGCAGTTTAACGAGGACAGGGAACACCGGGGAGCTGTTTTTT; cdr3_aa: CASSLTRTGNTGELFF
v_call: TRBV15; d_call: -; cdr3_length: 15; j_call: TRBJ1-3; clone_size: -; cdr3_nt: TGTGCCACCAGTACGGACAGAGACTCTGGAAACACCATATATTTT; cdr3_aa: CATSTDRDSGNTIYF
v_call: TRBV4-3; d_call: -; cdr3_length: 16; j_call: TRBJ2-2; clone_size: -; cdr3_nt: TGCGCCAGCAGCCAAGATGGAGGGGTGAACACCGGGGAGCTGTTTTTT; cdr3_aa: CASSQDGGVNTGELFF